Sequencing of this TCR beta chain was carried out in a study of blood T cells in healthy people across ages. Then a second PCR, running roughly 7 to 12 cycles, was carried out with a sample-barcoded 5' primer and a J-beta primer mix. TCRdb redid the calling of the 5' RACE reads with MiXCR, one entry per CDR3 protein. The data show 1 million or so distinct CDR3 sequences, approximately 26% seen once. CDR1 LGHDT and CDR2 YNNKEL come from the germline V gene (reference sequence). The CDR3 covers 14 residues. Trimming removed 0 bases at V and 7 bases at J, with 12 bases between. The data were also submitted as part of a second study, on T cells of mothers and their children.

The origin of this receptor is a girl aged 2-10 years in good health. This rearrangement joins TRBV3-1 to TRBJ1-2; D ambiguous. The sequenced material came from blood. CDR3 loop: CASSQDTGGAGYTF. The CDR3 region has the DNA TGTGCCAGCAGCCAAGATACTGGTGGCGCTGGCTACACCTTC.